Presented here are 28 T cell receptor beta chains from one specimen sequenced in a study of a mutant IDH1 vaccine in newly diagnosed glioma. Time point given: week 5, during vaccination. In every dose of vaccine, 300 ug of mutant IDH1 20-mer peptide was given alongside topical imiquimod. Their antigens are not known. This table comes from immunoSEQ multiplex PCR, and its TCRdb copy is limited to in-frame clones, with some not included. The data contain approximately 61,000 clones, around 84% of them singletons. The sequencing used PBMCs, collected from a glioma patient whose treatment included an IDH1 peptide vaccine. The receptors stem from a woman aged 45 to 65 with glioma.

This clone was seen a handful of times. V and J are TRBV7-9 and TRBJ1-2; a weak D match, TRBD1 (5 bases). Trimming shortened V by 7 bases and J by 6 bases, and 12 bases separated the two germline ends. Germline values: CDR1 SEHNR, CDR2 FQNEAQ (reference sequence). This CDR3 is 12 amino acids long. The CDR3, as DNA: TGTGCCAGCACGCAGGGAGGGAATGGCTACACCTTC. Translating it yields CASTQGGNGYTF.

This chain links TRBV5-4 with TRBJ1-2, with 7 bases fitting TRBD1. The CDR3 sequence is 16 residues long. CDR1 and CDR2 (germline): SGHNT, YYREEE (reference sequence). V lost 10 bases to trimming and J lost 5 bases; unmatched junction nucleotides: 20. The CDR3 spells CAARARQGEVAYGYTF. The CDR3 DNA follows: TGTGCCGCCCGGGCCAGACAGGGTGAGGTAGCATATGGCTACACCTTC. The full variable domain, rest sourced from reference TRBV5-4 and TRBJ1-2, is ETGVTQSPTHLIKTRGQQVTLRCSSQSGHNTVSWYQQALGQGPQFIFQYYREEENGRGNFPPRFSGLQFPNYSSELNVNALELDDSALYLCAARARQGEVAYGYTFGSGTRLTVV.

The J gene is TRBJ2-1, the V gene TRBV5-1; maybe TRBD2 (6 bases). CDR3 length: 11 residues. Trimming took off 9 bases at V and 10 bases at J, with 14 bases between the two ends. Germline lookup yields CDR1 SGHRS and CDR2 YFSETQ. The CDR3 region has the DNA TGCGCCACCGAAAGGGCGGGAGAGCAGTTCTTC. As protein: CATERAGEQFF.

The rearrangement joins TRBV18 to TRBJ2-1, with TRBD1 matching over 10 bases. Germline lookup yields CDR1 KGHSH and CDR2 LQKENI. This CDR3 is 15 amino acids long. Losses at the gene ends were 6 bases for V and 10 bases for J; bases not matched to a gene: 12. CDR3: CASSFRTGGSREQFF. The CDR3 region has the DNA TGTGCCAGCTCCTTCCGGACAGGGGGGAGTCGCGAGCAGTTCTTC. Based on the CDR3 plus reference TRBV18 and TRBJ2-1, the full variable domain is NAGVMQNPRHLVRRRGQEARLRCSPMKGHSHVYWYRQLPEEGLKFMVYLQKENIIDESGMPKERFSAEFPKEGPSILRIQQVVRGDSAAYFCASSFRTGGSREQFFGPGTRLTVL.

The chain employs TRBV5-4 and TRBJ1-2; D not resolved. The CDR3 has 11 residues. V was pared by 2 bases and J by 9 bases, with 8 bases between. In germline, CDR1 is SGHNT, CDR2 YYREEE (reference sequence). CDR3 region: CASSFARSYTF. CDR3 bases: TGTGCCAGCAGCTTCGCCCGAAGCTACACCTTC.

The V and J genes are TRBV27 and TRBJ1-1; no clear D gene. V was clipped by 2 bases and J by 1 base, with 8 bases between them. Germline CDR1 MNHEY, CDR2 SMNVEV (reference sequence). The CDR3 has 14 amino acids. The CDR3 bases are TGTGCCAGCAGTTTAGGGGTGGGGAACACTGAAGCTTTCTTT. Protein sequence: CASSLGVGNTEAFF.

The chain has TRBV29-1 and TRBJ1-2; a weak D match, TRBD1 (6 bases). CDR3 length: 12 amino acids. Per germline, CDR1 SQVTM and CDR2 ANQGSEA. Trimming pared 7 bases from V and 2 bases from J, leaving 11 bases between. Here the CDR3 reads CSDREGNYGYTF. DNA for the CDR3: TGCAGCGACAGGGAGGGGAACTATGGCTACACCTTC. The full variable domain, rest sourced from reference TRBV29-1 and TRBJ1-2, is SAVISQKPSRDICQRGTSLTIQCQVDSQVTMMFWYRQQPGQSLTLIATANQGSEATYESGFVIDKFPISRPNLTFSTLTVSNMSPEDSSIYLCSDREGNYGYTFGSGTRLTVV.

This clone has more than one count but fewer than ten. V gene TRBV27 combines with J gene TRBJ2-3; no clear D gene. Trimming pared 2 bases from V and 4 bases from J, leaving 10 bases between. The germline V gene encodes CDR1 MNHEY and CDR2 SMNVEV (reference sequence). This CDR3 region has 14 residues. As DNA, the CDR3 is TGTGCCAGCAGTTTAGTTAAAGGAGCAGATACGCAGTATTTT. As protein: CASSLVKGADTQYF.

V gene TRBV10-1 combines with J gene TRBJ2-6, with D possibly matching TRBD1 (5 bases). CDR3 size: 17 residues. Germline CDR1 is WNHNN and CDR2 is SYGVQD (reference sequence). V lost 2 bases, J lost 0 bases, and 11 bases lay in between. CDR3 coding DNA: TGCGCCAGCAGTGAGATAGGGGTGATCTCTGGGGCCAACGTCCTGACTTTC. Encoded protein: CASSEIGVISGANVLTF.

The chain combines TRBV6-5 with TRBJ2-7; D is perhaps TRBD1 (8 bases). The germline V gene encodes CDR1 MNHEY and CDR2 SVGAGI. Trimming removed 2 bases from V and 3 bases from J, with 14 bases in between. CDR3 length: 15 residues. The CDR3 bases are TGTGCCAGCAGTTACACAGGGGGGACTAACTACGAGCAGTACTTC. It specifies CASSYTGGTNYEQYF.

The chain couples TRBV7-2 to TRBJ1-4; tentative D call: TRBD1 (5 bases). The CDR3 extends over 15 amino acids. The germline V and J ends were trimmed by 1 base and 5 bases, with 11 bases remaining between them. Germline V gene lookup returns CDR1 SGHTA and CDR2 FQGNSA. The CDR3 protein is CASSLEGSQNEKLFF. CDR3 coding DNA: TGTGCCAGCAGCTTAGAGGGGAGCCAGAATGAAAAACTGTTTTTT.

The rearrangement joins TRBV29-1 to TRBJ2-1, with 9 positions matching TRBD1. Losses at the gene ends were 1 base for V and 10 bases for J; bases not matched to a gene: 8. The CDR3 consists of 14 residues. CDR1 and CDR2 (germline): SQVTM, ANQGSEA. The CDR3 DNA reads as TGCAGCGTTGAAGGCCGGGACAGGGCATGCGAGCAGTTCTTC. Translated: CSVEGRDRACEQFF.

The gene calls are TRBV2 and TRBJ2-2; 8 bases are a match to TRBD2. The CDR3 consists of 17 residues. Germline V gene sequence: CDR1 SNHLY, CDR2 FYNNEI. J lost 1 base, V lost 2 bases, and 6 bases had no gene match. DNA for the CDR3: TGTGCCAGCAGTGAATCCCCCCGGGGGGGGAACACCGGGGAGCTGTTTTTT. As protein: CASSESPRGGNTGELFF.

The J gene is TRBJ2-6, the V gene TRBV18; D unclear. The CDR3 runs 13 residues. V was trimmed by 8 bases and J by 1 base, leaving 6 bases between them. Germline CDR1 is KGHSH and CDR2 is LQKENI. The DNA of the CDR3 is TGTGCCAGCCTCGGATCTGGGGCCAACGTCCTGACTTTC. This encodes CASLGSGANVLTF.

The chain uses TRBV2 and TRBJ2-6; tentatively, D is TRBD1 (6 bases). Germline assignment: CDR1 SNHLY and CDR2 FYNNEI. The CDR3 sequence is 15 residues long. V lost 3 bases and J 3 bases, leaving 9 bases between the germline ends. CDR3 sequence: CASSDRGGGANVLTF. The CDR3 DNA follows: TGTGCCAGCAGTGACAGGGGCGGTGGGGCCAACGTCCTGACTTTC.

The V call is TRBV27, the J call TRBJ2-7; 7 bases are shared with TRBD1. The junction had 5 bases not matched to a gene; V was cut back by 2 bases and J by 4 bases. CDR3 length: 14 residues. Germline V gene data show CDR1 as MNHEY and CDR2 as SMNVEV (reference sequence). The CDR3 spells CASSLRQGNYEQYF. The CDR3 DNA reads TGTGCCAGCAGTTTACGACAGGGAAATTACGAGCAGTACTTC.

The rearrangement joins TRBV29-1 to TRBJ2-3, with TRBD1 as a possible D gene (6 bases). The V end lost 7 bases, the J end lost 5 bases, and 19 bases lay between the germline ends. From germline, CDR1 is SQVTM and CDR2 ANQGSEA. This CDR3 is 14 amino acids long. The CDR3 spells CSAPQQGSRDTQYF. CDR3 DNA sequence: TGCAGCGCCCCACAACAGGGATCGCGAGATACGCAGTATTTT.

J is TRBJ2-1 and V is TRBV5-1; 10 nucleotides align to TRBD1. V dropped 2 bases and J dropped 7; count of bases not matched to a gene: 6. This CDR3 spans 15 amino acids. The germline V gene has CDR1 SGHRS and CDR2 YFSETQ. Here the CDR3 DNA reads TGCGCCAGCAGCTTTAGACAGGGGGCTGGAAATGAGCAGTTCTTC. The encoded protein is CASSFRQGAGNEQFF.

J is TRBJ1-1 and V is TRBV4-1; no clear D. The CDR3 covers 15 residues. V gave up 1 base and J gave up 1 base, with 10 bases separating them. Per germline, CDR1 MGHRA and CDR2 YSYEKL. CDR3 region: CASSQAAASNTEAFF. Here the CDR3 DNA reads TGCGCCAGCAGCCAAGCCGCAGCGTCGAACACTGAAGCTTTCTTT.

The V call is TRBV4-1, the J call TRBJ2-1; tentatively, D is TRBD2 (5 bases). Between the trimmed V and J ends, which lost 1 base and 8 bases, there was a span of 9 bases. This CDR3 region has 13 residues. From germline, CDR1 is MGHRA and CDR2 YSYEKL. CDR3 sequence (DNA): TGCGCCAGCAGCCAAGCGGAGGTTTATGAGCAGTTCTTC. Its protein is CASSQAEVYEQFF.

In this sample, this clone turned up a few times. The chain carries TRBV6-5 and TRBJ1-1; no reliable D call. The V end was cut by 2 bases, the J end by 2 bases, with 6 bases between. The CDR3 loop spans 13 amino acids. The V gene's germline CDR1 is MNHEY and CDR2 SVGAGI. The CDR3 nucleotides are TGTGCCAGCAGTTACCGGACTAACACTGAAGCTTTCTTT. It is translated as CASSYRTNTEAFF.

This clone appeared a single time. J is TRBJ1-6 and V is TRBV19, with TRBD1 identical over 10 bases. V lost 5 bases to trimming and J lost 10 bases; unmatched junction nucleotides: 8. Per germline, CDR1 LNHDA and CDR2 SQIVND (reference sequence). The CDR3 length is 15 residues. CDR3 coding DNA: TGTGCCAGTAGTCCGAGACAGGGGGCAAGATCACCCCTCCACTTT. The encoded protein is CASSPRQGARSPLHF. The variable domain in full, with the rest retrieved from reference TRBV19 and TRBJ1-6, is DGGITQSPKYLFRKEGQNVTLSCEQNLNHDAMYWYRQDPGQGLRLIYYSQIVNDFQKGDIAEGYSVSREKKESFPLTVTSAQKNPTAFYLCASSPRQGARSPLHFGNGTRLTVT.

This sequence joins TRBV6-1 and TRBJ1-2; the D gene is possibly TRBD1 (6 bases). Trimming left V 0 bases short and J 3 bases short, with 17 bases between. This CDR3 spans 17 amino acids. The germline CDR1 and CDR2 sequences are MNHNS and SASEGT. The CDR3 DNA is TGTGCCAGCAGTGAAGCCCCTTTTAAGACAGGCGACTATGGCTACACCTTC. This gives the protein CASSEAPFKTGDYGYTF.

The chain is built from TRBV5-6 and TRBJ2-3, with a tentative D call TRBD2 (6 bases). Trimming removed 0 bases at V and 11 bases at J, with 13 bases between. This CDR3 comprises 13 residues. Per the germline V gene, CDR1 is SGHDT and CDR2 is YYEEEE. This chain's CDR3 is CASSLGGGRGQYF. The CDR3 nucleotides are TGTGCCAGCAGCTTGGGAGGAGGGCGGGGGCAGTATTTT.

The V call is TRBV6-1, the J call TRBJ1-2; D may be TRBD1 (6 bases). Trimming stripped 4 bases from V and 2 bases from J, with 11 bases between. This CDR3 contains 14 residues. Germline loops: CDR1 MNHNS, CDR2 SASEGT. The CDR3 DNA follows: TGTGCCAGCAGTGTGTTAGGACAGAACTATGGCTACACCTTC. Translation gives CASSVLGQNYGYTF.

CDR3 nucleotide sequence: TGTGCCAGCAGCTTCTGGGCTAGCGGCAGCACAGATACGCAGTATTTT. Protein product: CASSFWASGSTDTQYF. V and J are TRBV9 and TRBJ2-3; 7 nucleotides match TRBD2. From germline, CDR1 is SGDLS and CDR2 YYNGEE. V lost 4 bases to trimming and J lost 0 bases; unmatched junction nucleotides: 8. This CDR3 has 16 amino acids.

The chain links TRBV2 to TRBJ2-2; TRBD1 aligns across 7 bases. V shed 4 bases and J 3 bases; nucleotides not matched to a gene: 8. This CDR3 has 16 residues. Germline-derived CDR1 and CDR2 are SNHLY and FYNNEI. Here the CDR3 reads CASSALPGQYTGELFF. Written as DNA, the CDR3 is TGTGCCAGCAGTGCTCTCCCGGGACAGTACACCGGGGAGCTGTTTTTT.

The J gene is TRBJ1-1, the V gene TRBV27; TRBD1 might be the D (5 bases). Looked up from germline, CDR1 is MNHEY and CDR2 is SMNVEV (reference sequence). CDR3 length: 13 amino acids. The germline V and J ends were trimmed by 2 bases and 10 bases, with 14 bases remaining between them. This CDR3 is CASSLRWGRLAFF. CDR3 bases: TGTGCCAGCAGTTTAAGATGGGGCAGGTTAGCTTTCTTT.